The sample holds a few counts of the clone carrying this T cell receptor beta chain. The entry originates in a study of blood T cell repertoires in COVID-19. The wider study: Italy, Spain and the United States were the sources of the convalescent and acute COVID-19 samples.

CDR1 SGDLS and CDR2 YYNGEE come from the germline V gene. There are 15 residues in the CDR3. Between the trimmed V and J ends, which lost 5 bases and 4 bases, there was a span of 17 bases. Some clones are missing from TCRdb's copy, which holds only in-frame ones; the method was immunoSEQ multiplex PCR. The table has a few hundred thousand clones, 88% seen once. Material: PBMCs or T cells enriched from blood (not recorded which). The TCR originated in a woman in her thirties who had been exposed to COVID-19. J is TRBJ2-3 and V is TRBV9; tentatively, D is TRBD2 (6 bases). The DNA of the CDR3 is TGTGCCAGCAGTGCCACCTCGGGAGCCCCAGATACGCAGTATTTT. As protein: CASSATSGAPDTQYF. The complete variable domain, with remaining parts taken from reference TRBV9 and TRBJ2-3, reads DSGVTQTPKHLITATGQRVTLRCSPRSGDLSVYWYQQSLDQGLQFLIQYYNGEERAKGNILERFSAQQFPDLHSELNLSSLELGDSALYFCASSATSGAPDTQYFGPGTRLTVL.